This T cell receptor (beta chain) was recorded in a study of cytomegalovirus exposure and HLA in healthy donors. Study-wide context: The 100 to 150 validation repertoires and the roughly 670 first-cohort repertoires shared a platform, a later analysis reported.

Study-level results: Most TCR sequences were rare, but some public TCRs occurred in many donors. First-cohort TCR clusters were later found to tend to co-occur in the roughly 120 validation repertoires.

The germline CDR1 and CDR2 sequences are SGHTA and FQGNSA. CDR3 length equals 13 residues. Trimming stripped 4 bases from V and 0 bases from J, with 3 bases between. Sequencing used immunoSEQ multiplex PCR; TCRdb keeps in-frame clones, though not all of them. The repertoire holds under 200,000 clones, with roughly 96% as singletons. Notes on this clone: Antigen specificity is unknown.

The source material was PBMCs. The TCR sequence derives from a woman between 18 and 29 years old in good health and CMV-seronegative. This sequence joins TRBV7-2 and TRBJ2-2; D remains ambiguous. CDR3 loop: CASSSTNTGELFF. CDR3 bases: TGTGCCAGCAGCTCCACGAACACCGGGGAGCTGTTTTTT.